The next 13 T cell receptor beta chains were all read from a single sample in a study of beta chain features in type 1 diabetes. Regarding the study as a whole: All four CD4+ subsets of Type 1 diabetes patients contained TCRB CDR3s that were moderately but significantly shorter.

Antigen specificity for these receptors is unknown. The whole isolated RNA underwent reverse transcription, so sequencing captured expressed TCRB transcripts. The protocol was immunoSEQ multiplex PCR, while the TCRdb copy is restricted to in-frame clones and leaves out a portion. The table includes 12,000 to 15,000 clones, over 55% detected once. The specimen was stem cell memory CD4+ T cells from blood. The origin of the receptors is a woman aged 18-35 years with type 1 diabetes.

The rearrangement joins TRBV28 to TRBJ1-2; the match to TRBD1 covers 8 bases. J was trimmed by 8 bases and V by 2 bases; bases with no gene match: 10. Germline V gene sequence: CDR1 MDHEN, CDR2 SYDVKM. This CDR3 has 15 amino acids. In DNA, the CDR3 is TGTGCCAGCAGTTTACTCCCCAGAACAGGGGGAGGCTACACCTTC. It yields the protein CASSLLPRTGGGYTF.

Here the CDR3 reads CASSAGAVNQPQHF. CDR3 nucleotide sequence: TGTGCCAGCAGCGCTGGGGCAGTCAATCAGCCCCAGCATTTT. The V gene is TRBV7-2, the J gene TRBJ1-5; a weak D match, TRBD1 (5 bases). Germline CDR1 and CDR2: SGHTA and FQGNSA. The V gene lost 5 bases and the J gene lost 3 bases, with 11 bases spanning the gap. This CDR3 has 14 amino acids.

This sequence joins TRBV7-2 and TRBJ2-3, with D possibly matching TRBD1 (5 bases). Trimming removed 2 bases at V and 6 bases at J, with 12 bases between. The CDR3 sequence is 14 residues long. Germline CDR1 SGHTA, CDR2 FQGNSA. In DNA form, the CDR3 reads TGTGCCAGCAGCTTATTCAGGGAAGAGGATACGCAGTATTTT. This gives the protein CASSLFREEDTQYF.

In this sample, this clone turned up a few times. This chain links TRBV18 with TRBJ2-7; TRBD1 is a possible D gene (5 bases). V was cut by 5 bases and J by 0 bases, with 17 bases left in between. The length of the CDR3 is 16 residues. Germline V lookup: CDR1 KGHSH, CDR2 LQKENI. CDR3 bases: TGTGCCAGCTCATCTACAGGCTCCACGGGCTCCTACGAGCAGTACTTC. Its protein is CASSSTGSTGSYEQYF.

V usage is TRBV5-4 and J usage is TRBJ1-1, with D perhaps TRBD1 (5 bases). The ends were cut back, 4 bases at V and 4 bases at J, with 17 bases in the middle. Germline assignment: CDR1 SGHNT and CDR2 YYREEE (reference sequence). The length of the CDR3 is 15 residues. The CDR3, as DNA: TGTGCCAGCAGCACGACCTCACGGGGGGGCACTGAAGCTTTCTTT. This translates into CASSTTSRGGTEAFF.

CDR3 nucleotide sequence: TGTGCCAGCAGCGTAGGAGGCTCTGGGGCCAACGTCCTGACTTTC. Protein: CASSVGGSGANVLTF. The chain recombines TRBV9 with TRBJ2-6; D unclear. CDR3 size: 15 residues. Germline CDR1 and CDR2: SGDLS and YYNGEE. Trimming took off 0 bases at V and 0 bases at J, with 4 bases between the two ends.

The CDR3, as DNA: TGCGCCAGCAGCCAAGCCAGCGTTGGCTACACCTTC. As protein: CASSQASVGYTF. The gene calls are TRBV4-3 and TRBJ1-2; D not resolved. The V end lost 1 base, the J end lost 7 bases, and 7 bases lay between the germline ends. This CDR3 comprises 12 residues. In germline, CDR1 is LGHNA, CDR2 YSLEER.

The chain links TRBV5-1 to TRBJ2-7, with 12 bases fitting TRBD2. The CDR3 sequence is 16 residues long. Trimming took 4 bases from V and 4 from J; bases not matched to a gene: 9. CDR1 is SGHRS, CDR2 YFSETQ, per germline. The CDR3 region is CASSTSTGTSGYEQYF. CDR3 nucleotides: TGCGCCAGCAGCACAAGTACCGGGACTAGCGGGTACGAGCAGTACTTC.

This clone was detected only a few times. This chain joins TRBV14 and TRBJ1-2, with 7 nucleotides matching TRBD1. Germline V lookup: CDR1 SGHDN, CDR2 FVKESK. The CDR3 is 13 residues long. With 4 bases clipped from V and 7 bases from J, the junction kept 6 bases outside the gene matches. DNA of the CDR3: TGTGCCAGCAGCCCCCGGACAGGTACTGGCTACACCTTC. Amino acid sequence: CASSPRTGTGYTF.

The rearrangement joins TRBV4-2 to TRBJ2-7; 14 bases fit TRBD2. CDR1 is LGHNA, CDR2 YNFKEQ, per germline. Trimming removed 4 bases from V and 2 bases from J; junction bases left unmatched: 7. The CDR3 has 17 amino acids. The CDR3 is CASSPGTSGSLTYEQYF. DNA for the CDR3: TGTGCCAGCAGCCCCGGGACTAGCGGGAGCCTTACCTACGAGCAGTACTTC.

The CDR3 bases are TGTGCCAGCAGCTTCGCAGGGGTGGCTGAAGCTTTCTTT. Translating it yields CASSFAGVAEAFF. The rearrangement uses TRBV7-2 and TRBJ1-1; possibly TRBD1 for D (6 bases). The CDR3 contains 13 residues. The germline V and J ends were trimmed by 3 bases and 6 bases, with 11 bases remaining between them. Germline CDR1 is SGHTA and CDR2 is FQGNSA.

The V call is TRBV7-2, the J call TRBJ2-3; no clear D. V was pared by 8 bases and J by 8 bases, with 20 bases between. This CDR3 contains 14 residues. Looked up from germline, CDR1 is SGHTA and CDR2 is FQGNSA. In DNA, the CDR3 is TGTGCCAGCCGAGATACGTTTGGTTTCGGTACGCAGTATTTT. Its translation: CASRDTFGFGTQYF.

This clone was found a few times. The V and J genes are TRBV5-1 and TRBJ2-1; 7 bases fit TRBD2. CDR3 length equals 14 residues. Germline V gives CDR1 SGHRS, CDR2 YFSETQ. V shed 5 bases and J 8 bases; nucleotides not matched to a gene: 10. This chain's CDR3 is CASSSGLVGDEQFF. The CDR3 nucleotides are TGCGCCAGCAGTTCTGGACTAGTAGGCGATGAGCAGTTCTTC.